This entry lists 32 T cell receptor beta chains sequenced from one sample in a study of cytomegalovirus exposure and HLA in healthy donors. Use of 60 Vbeta and 13 Jbeta primers characterized the PCR. TCRdb keeps only in-frame clones here, not all; method: immunoSEQ multiplex PCR. There are over 150,000 clones in the sample; roughly 83% occur only once, and approximately 1.2% lies in the top ten. The specimen was PBMCs. The source is a boy younger than 10 in good health and CMV-seronegative.

The chain carries TRBV19 and TRBJ2-1; 10 nucleotides agree with TRBD2. The CDR3 has 16 residues. The germline CDR1 and CDR2 sequences are LNHDA and SQIVND (reference sequence). V shed 0 bases, J shed 8 bases, and the junction held 7 bases outside the gene matches. CDR3 residues: CASSIDSGRILYEQFF. CDR3 DNA sequence: TGTGCCAGTAGTATAGATAGCGGGAGGATTCTCTATGAGCAGTTCTTC.

The chain links TRBV6-5 to TRBJ1-1, with a tentative D call TRBD1 (6 bases). Per the germline V gene, CDR1 is MNHEY and CDR2 is SVGAGI. CDR3 size: 12 residues. V lost 7 bases and J lost 6, with 12 bases in between. CDR3 bases: TGTGCCAGCAACAGGGAAGGTTCTGAAGCTTTCTTT. Amino acids: CASNREGSEAFF.

This clone was counted a single time. The rearrangement links TRBV19 to TRBJ2-5; TRBD1 agrees at 8 bases. The CDR3 is 14 residues long. The J segment lost 5 bases and the V segment lost 5 bases, leaving 7 bases of the junction unmatched. The germline CDR1 and CDR2 sequences are LNHDA and SQIVND (reference sequence). The CDR3 bases are TGTGCCAGTAGTCTGCAGGGGGCTATGGAGACCCAGTACTTC. It encodes CASSLQGAMETQYF.

The V call is TRBV5-6, the J call TRBJ2-1; 8 nucleotides agree with TRBD2. Germline loops: CDR1 SGHDT, CDR2 YYEEEE. This CDR3 spans 13 amino acids. J lost 8 bases, V lost 4 bases, and 5 bases had no gene match. The CDR3 spells CASSAGLADEQFF. The CDR3 nucleotides are TGTGCCAGCAGCGCCGGACTAGCAGATGAGCAGTTCTTC.

CDR3 DNA: TGTGCCAGTAGTGGGTACGGCGGGAGGACCTACGAGCAGTACTTC. Residues: CASSGYGGRTYEQYF. This sequence joins TRBV19 and TRBJ2-7; 8 bases align to TRBD2. The germline CDR1 and CDR2 sequences are LNHDA and SQIVND (reference sequence). The CDR3 has 15 amino acids. V shed 5 bases and J 2 bases; nucleotides not matched to a gene: 8.

The chain uses TRBV12-5 and TRBJ2-2; maybe TRBD2 (5 bases). The length of the CDR3 is 15 residues. Germline-derived CDR1 and CDR2 are LGHNT and FRNRAP. V was pared by 2 bases and J by 3 bases, with 10 bases between. CDR3 sequence reads: CASGLREGYTGELFF. Here the CDR3 DNA reads TGTGCTAGTGGTTTGAGAGAGGGTTACACCGGGGAGCTGTTTTTT.

The chain uses TRBV7-2 and TRBJ2-5; D is uncertain. V was trimmed by 4 bases and J by 2 bases, leaving 8 bases between them. The CDR3 length is 13 residues. Germline V gives CDR1 SGHTA, CDR2 FQGNSA. The DNA of the CDR3 is TGTGCCAGCAGCTCCACCGCGCAAGAGACCCAGTACTTC. Its protein is CASSSTAQETQYF.

The chain joins TRBV6-5 to TRBJ2-1; D not resolved. CDR1 is MNHEY, CDR2 SVGAGI, per germline. CDR3 length equals 16 residues. V was pared by 4 bases and J by 0 bases, with 13 bases between. CDR3 coding DNA: TGTGCCAGCAGTTCCCGAACTCCGAGCTCCTACAATGAGCAGTTCTTC. Its protein is CASSSRTPSSYNEQFF.

This chain connects TRBV6-4 to TRBJ2-2; possibly TRBD1 for D (6 bases). CDR1 and CDR2 (germline): MRHNA, SNTAGT. With 3 bases removed from V and 7 bases from J, the gap between germline ends came to 12 bases. The CDR3 totals 14 residues. CDR3 bases: TGTGCCAGCAGTGAGTCACAGGGAAACGGGGAGCTGTTTTTT. It translates to CASSESQGNGELFF.

The V call is TRBV30, the J call TRBJ1-2; a possible D gene is TRBD1 (6 bases). V was trimmed by 5 bases and J by 7 bases, leaving 17 bases between them. The CDR3 extends over 13 amino acids. The germline V gene encodes CDR1 GTSNPN and CDR2 SVGIG (reference sequence). CDR3 residues: CAWGGHLGTGYTF. The CDR3, as DNA: TGTGCCTGGGGGGGCCACCTGGGGACTGGCTACACCTTC.

The gene calls are TRBV27 and TRBJ1-1; 10 bases line up with TRBD1. The junction had 7 bases not matched to a gene; V was cut back by 6 bases and J by 0 bases. Germline V gene data show CDR1 as MNHEY and CDR2 as SMNVEV (reference sequence). The CDR3 totals 16 residues. The CDR3: CASRRPGQGMNTEAFF. CDR3 bases: TGTGCCAGCAGAAGACCGGGACAGGGGATGAACACTGAAGCTTTCTTT.

The CDR3 DNA follows: TGCGCCAGCAGCTTGGGGACTGTCGGCTACAATGAGCAGTTCTTC. Protein product: CASSLGTVGYNEQFF. This chain links TRBV5-1 with TRBJ2-1, with D perhaps TRBD2 (5 bases). CDR3 size: 15 residues. Germline loops: CDR1 SGHRS, CDR2 YFSETQ. Trimming took 0 bases from V and 3 from J, leaving 10 bases between them.

The genes are TRBV4-3 and TRBJ2-3; D is possibly TRBD2 (6 bases). CDR3 length equals 15 residues. Germline CDR1 reads LGHNA; CDR2 reads YSLEER. Trimming removed 1 base from V and 1 base from J, with 9 bases in between. The CDR3 nucleotides read TGCGCCAGCAGCCAAGCGGGGGATGGCACAGATACGCAGTATTTT. Translation gives CASSQAGDGTDTQYF.

The chain links TRBV5-8 to TRBJ1-1, with 8 bases matching TRBD1. J gave up 6 bases and V 2 bases, and 6 bases lay outside the gene matches. Germline V gene data show CDR1 as SGHTS and CDR2 as YDEGEE. The CDR3 has 14 amino acids. The CDR3 coding sequence is TGTGCCAGCAGCTTCGACAGGGGCAGGGCTGAAGCTTTCTTT. Residues: CASSFDRGRAEAFF. The full variable domain, in which reference TRBV5-8 and TRBJ1-1 provide the parts outside the CDR3, is EAGVTQSPTHLIKTRGQQATLRCSPISGHTSVYWYQQALGLGLQFLLWYDEGEERNRGNFPPRFSGRQFPNYSSELNVNALELEDSALYLCASSFDRGRAEAFFGQGTRLTVV.

This chain joins TRBV19 and TRBJ1-1; 8 bases agree with TRBD1. The CDR3 loop spans 16 amino acids. Trimming cost V 7 bases and J 4 bases; bases outside gene matches: 14. CDR1 LNHDA and CDR2 SQIVND come from the germline V gene (reference sequence). The CDR3 is CASTPFGDRRSTEAFF. For the CDR3, the DNA is TGTGCCAGTACGCCCTTTGGGGACAGGCGATCCACTGAAGCTTTCTTT.

This clone came up a few times. The chain carries TRBV10-2 and TRBJ2-7; 8 bases are shared with TRBD1. The V gene's germline CDR1 is WSHSY and CDR2 SAAADI. The CDR3 is 13 amino acids. V gave up 6 bases and J gave up 6 bases; unmatched junction bases: 7. The CDR3 nucleotides are TGCGCCAGCAGGAACCAGGGGGCTAGCGAGCAGTACGTC. Translation: CASRNQGASEQYV.

The chain carries TRBV7-9 and TRBJ2-1, with 14 bases lining up with TRBD2. The V and J ends lost 5 bases and 2 bases, in that order; junction bases with no gene match: 2. The CDR3 totals 16 residues. The germline V gene has CDR1 SEHNR and CDR2 FQNEAQ (reference sequence). This CDR3 is CASSPGLAGAYNEQFF. The CDR3 DNA is TGTGCCAGCAGCCCGGGACTAGCGGGGGCCTACAATGAGCAGTTCTTC. Supplemented by reference TRBV7-9 and TRBJ2-1, the full variable domain reads DTGVSQNPRHKITKRGQNVTFRCDPISEHNRLYWYRQTLGQGPEFLTYFQNEAQLEKSRLLSDRFSAERPKGSFSTLEIQRTEQGDSAMYLCASSPGLAGAYNEQFFGPGTRLTVL.

The rearrangement uses TRBV7-2 and TRBJ1-5; D possibly corresponds to TRBD1 (5 bases). V gave up 2 bases and J gave up 5 bases, with 10 bases separating them. Germline V gene sequence: CDR1 SGHTA, CDR2 FQGNSA. This CDR3 contains 14 residues. The CDR3 sequence is CASSLWGGHQPQHF. CDR3 bases: TGTGCCAGCAGCTTATGGGGCGGCCATCAGCCCCAGCATTTT.

The sample holds a few counts of this clone. The chain links TRBV7-3 to TRBJ1-2; D ambiguous. Germline V CDR1 and CDR2: SGHTA, FQGTGA. This CDR3 contains 11 residues. Trimming stripped 5 bases from V and 8 bases from J, with 9 bases between. Here the CDR3 DNA reads TGTGCCAGCAGCATACGCGTGGGCTACACCTTC. The encoded protein is CASSIRVGYTF. Looking up the rest from reference TRBV7-3 and TRBJ1-2 gives the full variable domain: GAGVSQTPSNKVTEKGKYVELRCDPISGHTALYWYRQSLGQGPEFLIYFQGTGAADDSGLPNDRFFAVRPEGSVSTLKIQRTERGDSAVYLCASSIRVGYTFGSGTRLTVV.

The rearrangement uses TRBV19 and TRBJ1-1; tentatively, D is TRBD1 (5 bases). Trimming removed 1 base at V and 1 base at J, with 7 bases between. Germline lookup yields CDR1 LNHDA and CDR2 SQIVND (reference sequence). This CDR3 comprises 14 residues. CDR3 loop: CASSIGRENTEAFF. CDR3 sequence (DNA): TGTGCCAGTAGTATAGGCAGGGAGAACACTGAAGCTTTCTTT.

The chain uses TRBV5-1 and TRBJ2-1; a possible D gene is TRBD1 (5 bases). The CDR3 is 12 residues long. The V and J ends lost 0 bases and 9 bases respectively, with 7 bases between them. From germline, CDR1 is SGHRS and CDR2 YFSETQ. Here the CDR3 DNA reads TGCGCCAGCAGCTTGGAGGGGTTTGAGCAGTTCTTC. This gives the protein CASSLEGFEQFF.

The table lists this clone with a count of one. In nucleotides, the CDR3 is TGTGCCAGTAGGGGAGGAGATACGCAGTATTTT. The encoded protein is CASRGGDTQYF. The chain employs TRBV19 and TRBJ2-3; TRBD2 is a possible D gene (6 bases). The V end lost 6 bases, the J end lost 5 bases, and 6 bases lay between the germline ends. Germline CDR1 LNHDA, CDR2 SQIVND (reference sequence). CDR3 length equals 11 residues.

The genes are TRBV9 and TRBJ1-4, with a weak D call TRBD1 (5 bases). The germline V gene has CDR1 SGDLS and CDR2 YYNGEE. The CDR3 runs 15 residues. Trimming left V 4 bases short and J 0 bases short, with 10 bases between. As DNA, the CDR3 is TGTGCCAGCAGCCGGCAGGGTGCAACTAATGAAAAACTGTTTTTT. It translates to CASSRQGATNEKLFF.

V gene TRBV19 combines with J gene TRBJ2-3; 8 bases are shared with TRBD1. Germline CDR1 is LNHDA and CDR2 is SQIVND (reference sequence). The CDR3 consists of 15 residues. V lost 5 bases to trimming and J lost 1 base; unmatched junction nucleotides: 5. The DNA of the CDR3 is TGTGCCAGTAGTGTGGACAGGGTAGGCACAGATACGCAGTATTTT. It yields the protein CASSVDRVGTDTQYF.

The chain is built from TRBV30 and TRBJ2-1; D call uncertain. V was shortened by 2 bases and J by 8 bases, with 19 bases between the two germline ends. This CDR3 has 15 amino acids. Germline V gives CDR1 GTSNPN, CDR2 SVGIG (reference sequence). The CDR3 DNA reads as TGTGCCTGGAGTCAAACCGGGTACGGTAACGATGAGCAGTTCTTC. This codes for CAWSQTGYGNDEQFF.

This chain connects TRBV6-5 to TRBJ1-4, with 8 bases that match TRBD1. V dropped 2 bases and J dropped 8; count of bases not matched to a gene: 10. The CDR3 contains 16 residues. Germline V CDR1 and CDR2: MNHEY, SVGAGI. CDR3: CASSYSSGTGSEKLFF. The CDR3 DNA sequence: TGTGCCAGCAGTTACAGCTCCGGGACAGGCAGCGAAAAACTGTTTTTT.

This clone was picked up one time. The J gene is TRBJ1-2, the V gene TRBV2; 10 nucleotides line up with TRBD1. The CDR3 sequence is 15 residues long. Germline CDR1 is SNHLY and CDR2 is FYNNEI. V dropped 6 bases and J dropped 6; count of bases not matched to a gene: 10. CDR3 residues: CASRAPDRGDHGYTF. CDR3 nucleotide sequence: TGTGCCAGCAGAGCTCCGGACAGGGGGGACCATGGCTACACCTTC.

V and J are TRBV6-1 and TRBJ2-7, with D unresolved. The V end was cut by 1 base, the J end by 0 bases, with 13 bases between. The CDR3 sequence is 16 residues long. Per germline, CDR1 MNHNS and CDR2 SASEGT. In nucleotides, the CDR3 is TGTGCCAGCAGTGAAGAACGAGGTGGAAACTCCTACGAGCAGTACTTC. Translation: CASSEERGGNSYEQYF.

The chain links TRBV6-1 to TRBJ1-1, with D possibly TRBD1 on 5 matching bases. This CDR3 is 13 amino acids long. V dropped 7 bases and J dropped 3 bases, with 12 bases sitting between them. CDR1 is MNHNS and CDR2 is SASEGT in the germline V gene. CDR3 region: CASTLDRYTEAFF. The CDR3, as DNA: TGTGCCAGCACCCTTGACAGATACACTGAAGCTTTCTTT.

The chain employs TRBV11-1 and TRBJ1-2; D ambiguous. From germline, CDR1 is SGHAT and CDR2 FQDESV (reference sequence). V was clipped by 6 bases and J by 4 bases, with 12 bases between them. This CDR3 has 13 amino acids. In nucleotides, the CDR3 is TGTGCCAGCAGTCCTAGCTGGTCCTATGGCTACACCTTC. As protein: CASSPSWSYGYTF.

V gene TRBV6-5 combines with J gene TRBJ2-5; 7 bases agree with TRBD2. This CDR3 contains 14 residues. The ends lost 1 base at V and 3 bases at J; junction bases unmatched: 2. The germline CDR1 and CDR2 sequences are MNHEY and SVGAGI. CDR3 protein: CASSYWGGKETQYF. The CDR3 DNA reads as TGTGCCAGCAGTTACTGGGGGGGTAAAGAGACCCAGTACTTC.

This chain joins TRBV7-9 and TRBJ2-3; a weak D match, TRBD2 (6 bases). V was clipped by 4 bases and J by 7 bases, with 18 bases between them. The CDR3 contains 15 residues. Per germline, CDR1 SEHNR and CDR2 FQNEAQ (reference sequence). The CDR3 DNA follows: TGTGCCAGCAGCTCCGGCGGGGAATTCTCGTATACGCAGTATTTT. This encodes CASSSGGEFSYTQYF.